Below, 4 T cell receptor beta chains from the same sample are listed, as sequenced in a study of radiotherapy plus CTLA-4 blockade in lung cancer. This table comes from immunoSEQ multiplex PCR, and its TCRdb copy is limited to in-frame clones, with some not included. The table shows about 98,000 clones, with approximately 85% occurring only once. Specimen: peripheral blood, collected from a patient treated with radiotherapy plus ipilimumab. Receptors originate from a human donor with non-small cell lung cancer who had a partial response to radiotherapy plus ipilimumab.

The V and J genes are TRBV28 and TRBJ2-5; 9 bases line up with TRBD2. Germline CDR1 reads MDHEN; CDR2 reads SYDVKM. V lost 7 bases and J lost 2; bases outside the gene matches: 8. This CDR3 spans 15 amino acids. CDR3 DNA sequence: TGTGCCAGCACTGGCGGCGGGGGGGATCAAGAGACCCAGTACTTC. It yields the protein CASTGGGGDQETQYF. Combining the CDR3 with reference TRBV28 and TRBJ2-5 gives the whole variable domain DVKVTQSSRYLVKRTGEKVFLECVQDMDHENMFWYRQDPGLGLRLIYFSYDVKMKEKGDIPEGYSVSREKKERFSLILESASTNQTSMYLCASTGGGGDQETQYFGPGTRLLVL.

The V call is TRBV29-1, the J call TRBJ2-3, with 7 bases that match TRBD1. After removal of 5 bases from V and 2 bases from J, the junction contained 7 bases not matched to a gene. CDR3 size: 14 residues. In germline, CDR1 is SQVTM, CDR2 ANQGSEA. The CDR3 sequence is CSVSDRSSTDTQYF. CDR3 DNA sequence: TGCAGCGTTTCGGACAGGAGCTCCACAGATACGCAGTATTTT.

The V gene is TRBV20-1, the J gene TRBJ2-1, with 10 bases fitting TRBD2. From germline, CDR1 is DFQATT and CDR2 SNEGSKA (reference sequence). This CDR3 is 11 amino acids long. The CDR3 loop is CTSPTSGTQFF. DNA for the CDR3: TGCACTTCCCCTACTAGCGGGACGCAGTTCTTC.

This clone was counted a few times. The chain combines TRBV5-6 with TRBJ1-2; D is perhaps TRBD1 (6 bases). Per germline, CDR1 SGHDT and CDR2 YYEEEE. The V end lost 6 bases, the J end lost 8 bases, and 14 bases lay between the germline ends. The CDR3 has 12 amino acids. The chain's CDR3 is CASTLWGGGYTF. In DNA, the CDR3 is TGTGCCAGCACCCTGTGGGGGGGCGGCTACACCTTC.